This passage covers 15 T cell receptor beta chains from one sample sequenced in a study of regulatory T cells in long-lasting Graves disease. Noted time point: persistent/refractory GD, antithyroid drugs over 5 years with positive TRAb. Construction of the TCR library relied on RNA isolated from PBMCs. Sequencing libraries for TCR beta were prepared with iRepertoire HTBI primers and Arm-PCR of CDR3 regions. TCRdb re-derived calls from the multiplex PCR reads in MiXCR, one entry per CDR3 protein. Of approximately 440,000 distinct CDR3 sequences in the sample, roughly a quarter were seen once. Sequenced material: peripheral blood mononuclear cells (PBMCs), taken when the disease was refractory, from a patient treated with antithyroid drugs. Receptor source: a female donor with Graves disease.

The chain recombines TRBV2 with TRBJ1-4; 7 bases are shared with TRBD1. The CDR3 spans 16 residues. Germline V CDR1 and CDR2: SNHLY, FYNNEI. With 6 bases clipped from V and 2 bases from J, the junction kept 9 bases outside the gene matches. The CDR3 DNA reads as TGTGCCAGCAGCTCCGGGACAGCCTTCACTAATGAAAAACTGTTTTTT. Protein: CASSSGTAFTNEKLFF.

This clonotype was counted a few times. The chain carries TRBV28 and TRBJ2-2; either TRBD1 or TRBD2 may fit D (5 bases each). The V gene lost 2 bases and the J gene lost 5 bases, with 18 bases spanning the gap. The CDR3 has 17 residues. Looked up from germline, CDR1 is MDHEN and CDR2 is SYDVKM. CDR3 in DNA: TGTGCCAGCAGTTTAAGTTGGCAGGGAGAGCATACCGGGGAGCTGTTTTTT. Translated, it gives CASSLSWQGEHTGELFF. The variable domain in full, with the rest retrieved from reference TRBV28 and TRBJ2-2, is DVKVTQSSRYLVKRTGEKVFLECVQDMDHENMFWYRQDPGLGLRLIYFSYDVKMKEKGDIPEGYSVSREKKERFSLILESASTNQTSMYLCASSLSWQGEHTGELFFGEGSRLTVL.

Ten or more counts support this clonotype. The rearrangement joins TRBV20-1 to TRBJ2-5, with a tentative D call TRBD1 (6 bases). CDR1 is DFQATT and CDR2 is SNEGSKA in the germline V gene (reference sequence). The CDR3 sequence is 16 residues long. V lost 0 bases and J lost 0, with 14 bases in between. CDR3 sequence (DNA): TGCAGTGCTAGAGATTTTGGCAGGGGAAACCAAGAGACCCAGTACTTC. Amino acids: CSARDFGRGNQETQYF.

The chain carries TRBV6-5 and TRBJ2-5, with 10 bases aligning to TRBD2. The DNA end is a closer match to TRBJ2-1, so the J assignment may be wrong. The CDR3 loop spans 17 amino acids. Germline CDR1 reads MNHEY; CDR2 reads SVGAGI. Here the CDR3 DNA reads TGTGCCAGCAGTTACACCCAGCGGGAGGGGGGTTACAATGAGCAGTTCTTC. As protein: CASSYTQREGGYNEQFF.

This clonotype was detected a few times. The CDR3 region is CASSYFYRATNEKLFF. In DNA form, the CDR3 reads TGTGCCAGCAGCTACTTTTACAGGGCAACTAATGAAAAACTGTTTTTT. This chain joins TRBV28 and TRBJ1-4; D is perhaps TRBD1 (6 bases). Trimming removed 6 bases at V and 0 bases at J, with 14 bases between. Looked up from germline, CDR1 is MDHEN and CDR2 is SYDVKM. The CDR3 length is 16 residues.

Ten or more counts support this clonotype. This rearrangement joins TRBV5-1 to TRBJ2-7, with 10 bases that match TRBD2. Germline CDR1 is SGHRS and CDR2 is YFSETQ. The V and J ends lost 0 bases and 2 bases, in that order; junction bases with no gene match: 11. The CDR3 sequence is 18 residues long. The CDR3 is CASSLGLAGVLRTYEQYF. The CDR3 region has the DNA TGCGCCAGCAGCTTGGGTCTAGCGGGAGTACTAAGAACCTACGAGCAGTACTTC.

This clonotype appeared a few times. This chain connects TRBV15 to TRBJ2-5; tentative D call: TRBD2 (5 bases). This CDR3 is built from 14 residues. V lost 3 bases and J lost 9, with 17 bases in between. Germline V gene lookup returns CDR1 LNHNV and CDR2 YYDKDF (reference sequence). CDR3 nucleotide sequence: TGTGCCACCAGCAGGGGTTCGACTAACCGGCCCCAGTACTTC. It is translated as CATSRGSTNRPQYF.

Here the CDR3 reads CASSIEGNEKLFF. The CDR3 DNA sequence: TGTGCCAGTAGTATTGAGGGTAATGAAAAACTGTTTTTT. This rearrangement joins TRBV19 to TRBJ1-4; D not resolved. Germline-derived CDR1 and CDR2 are LNHDA and SQIVND (reference sequence). The CDR3 spans 13 residues. Trimming removed 3 bases at V and 4 bases at J, with 6 bases between.

V is TRBV7-9 and J is TRBJ2-6; D possibly matches TRBD1 or TRBD2 (5 bases each). Trimming removed 5 bases from V and 2 bases from J, with 10 bases in between. Germline assignment: CDR1 SEHNR and CDR2 FQNEAQ (reference sequence). The CDR3 consists of 15 residues. This CDR3 is CASSAGSPGANVLTF. CDR3 DNA: TGTGCCAGCAGCGCAGGGAGCCCTGGGGCCAACGTCCTGACTTTC. The full variable domain, rest sourced from reference TRBV7-9 and TRBJ2-6, is DTGVSQNPRHKITKRGQNVTFRCDPISEHNRLYWYRQTLGQGPEFLTYFQNEAQLEKSRLLSDRFSAERPKGSFSTLEIQRTEQGDSAMYLCASSAGSPGANVLTFGAGSRLTVL.

The chain is built from TRBV20-1 and TRBJ2-4, with D maybe TRBD1 (6 bases). Trimming took 6 bases from V and 0 from J, leaving 15 bases between them. Germline V gene lookup returns CDR1 DFQATT and CDR2 SNEGSKA (reference sequence). CDR3 length: 15 residues. The DNA for the CDR3 is TGCAGTGCCTTGAAGGGGGATGAAGCCAAAAACATTCAGTACTTC. It translates to CSALKGDEAKNIQYF.

The sample holds many counts of this clonotype. V and J are TRBV11-2 and TRBJ1-1; no clear D. From germline, CDR1 is SGHAT and CDR2 FQNNGV. The CDR3 is made up of 15 amino acids. Deletions cut 0 bases from V and 5 bases from J, with 13 bases between. In nucleotides, the CDR3 is TGTGCCAGCAGCTTAGATCCCCTCAGGAGGACTGAAGCTTTCTTT. Protein product: CASSLDPLRRTEAFF.

V gene TRBV6-1 combines with J gene TRBJ2-7; D is unresolved. The CDR3 runs 15 residues. The V end was cut by 6 bases, the J end by 7 bases, with 22 bases between. Per germline, CDR1 MNHNS and CDR2 SASEGT. The CDR3 DNA follows: TGTGCCAGCAGATCGTTAAGGGCTCGGAGATTTGAGCAGTACTTC. Amino acids: CASRSLRARRFEQYF.

This clonotype was recorded once. It may be a read error: a sequence one base away is much more abundant. The gene calls are TRBV28 and TRBJ2-7; 7 nucleotides match TRBD2. Germline loops: CDR1 MDHEN, CDR2 SYDVKM. The length of the CDR3 is 15 residues. CDR3 in DNA: TGTGCCAGCAGTCCCGGGACTACCCAGTTCTACGAGCAGCACTTC. Translated, it gives CASSPGTTQFYEQHF.

V and J are TRBV4-2 and TRBJ1-5; maybe TRBD1 (5 bases). CDR1 is LGHNA and CDR2 is YNFKEQ in the germline V gene. V was pared by 0 bases and J by 0 bases, with 12 bases between. The CDR3 covers 17 residues. The CDR3 nucleotides are TGTGCCAGCAGCCAAGACCCGCGACAGTATAGCAATCAGCCCCAGCATTTT. Protein product: CASSQDPRQYSNQPQHF.

This clonotype occurred a few times. V is TRBV19 and J is TRBJ2-5; D is uncertain. Germline values: CDR1 LNHDA, CDR2 SQIVND (reference sequence). The ends were cut back, 5 bases at V and 5 bases at J, with 9 bases in the middle. This CDR3 region has 12 residues. CDR3 region: CASSDIRETQYF. The CDR3 bases are TGTGCCAGTAGTGATATTCGGGAGACCCAGTACTTC.